The text below deals with one T cell receptor beta chain. Antigen: not known. The CDR3 is cut off 3 residues early in the read; its end comes from the germline J gene. CDR1 and CDR2 from the germline V gene are LNHDA and SQIVND (reference sequence). The CDR3 is 12 residues long. V shed 3 bases and J shed 7 bases, with 7 bases lying between them. This sample is part of a study of T cells in women clearing cervical HPV infection. Study-level findings and limits: Repertoire richness, not evenness, was significantly elevated in CIN3+ cases versus controls.

Sequenced by immunoSEQ multiplex PCR; TCRdb stores in-frame clones only, minus some. The ten top clones account for around 5.8%, within a sample of some 40,000 clones. The receptor was isolated from a woman between 18 and 70 years old with a cervical HPV16 infection that either progressed to CIN3+ or cleared (not recorded which). The chain recombines TRBV19 with TRBJ1-5; D ambiguous. Sequencing was carried out using blood buffy coat. CDR3 loop: CASSIPEQPQHF. The sequenced part of the CDR3 DNA is TGTGCCAGTAGTATTCCAGAACAGCCC.